This TCR beta chain was documented in a study of response to subunit inactivated influenza vaccine. TCRdb redid the calling of the RT-PCR reads with MiXCR, one entry per CDR3 protein. The sample yields about 540,000 distinct CDR3 sequences, around 15% seen once. J was trimmed by 13 bases and V by 1 base; bases with no gene match: 18. This CDR3 comprises 17 residues. Germline lookup yields CDR1 LGHNA and CDR2 YSLEER. Study-level points and caveats: The authors suggested that few new T cells are recruited per seasonal influenza vaccination.

Points on this clonotype: Its antigen is not known.

The receptor's source is a man in his fifties or sixties who received an inactivated influenza vaccine. The sequences come from PBMCs from blood, collected approximately 13 days after vaccination. This chain links TRBV4-3 with TRBJ2-1; 8 bases line up with TRBD2. CDR3 protein: CASSQAGTRRSVEDQFF. In nucleotides, the CDR3 is TGCGCCAGCAGCCAAGCGGGGACTAGACGATCGGTTGAGGATCAGTTCTTC.